This T cell receptor (gamma chain) was sequenced in a study of Vγ9Vδ2 T cells in congenital toxoplasmosis (dated by TCRdb to the early 2020s). About the full investigation: Congenital toxoplasmosis was diagnosed using IgG, IgM and IgA serology, Western blot and an in-house interferon-gamma release assay. The study compared gamma and delta chain CDR3 repertoires of sorted blood gammadelta T cells between congenitally T. gondii-infected and uninfected infants. Repertoire sequencing was done on samples from infants at 2 months after birth and at 1 year of age. At 2 months, TCR sequencing included about 5 infected and around ten uninfected infants, while at 1 year the sequenced group was 3 infected and 4 uninfected infants. What the authors observed across the whole study: At 2 months, infected infants appeared to have fewer N additions in TRGV9 and TRDV2 CDR3s than uninfected infants, particularly in TRDV2-TRDJ1 sequences. High prevalence of a public TRGV9 clonotype was observed in both infected and uninfected infants. Germline-encoded fetal-type TRDV2 CDR3 sequences seemed to be more prevalent in infected than in uninfected 2-month-old infants, with an in utero expansion footprint being suggested. The repertoire differences between infected and uninfected infants were less clear at 1 year of age than at 2 months. Two months was the earliest age with enough suitable sample material for TCR repertoire analysis, so newborn repertoires were not sequenced.

By share, this clone ranks as medium-sized (0.01 to 0.1%). Its antigen is not yet known. Base qualities are missing; no much larger clone stands one base away. The same treatment, using spiramycin and/or pyrimethamine plus sulfadiazine plus folinic acid, was given to mothers of both infected and uninfected infants. All infants, infected and uninfected, were born by term delivery after more than 37 weeks of gestation. Approximately 0.9 mL of blood was processed into PBMCs by Lymphoprep gradient centrifugation, after which the PBMCs were cryopreserved in liquid nitrogen and shipped to Belgium. Thawed PBMCs were labeled with Zombie NIR viability dye and stained with CD3, TCR gammadelta, Vgamma9 and Vdelta2 antibodies. CD3+ TCRgammadelta+ T cells were sorted on a FACSAria III with a mean purity of around 98%. For each sample, the RNeasy Micro Kit was used to isolate RNA from some 10,000 sorted gammadelta T cells. The infants were born to mothers who were enrolled with primary T. gondii infection during pregnancy. Infant peripheral blood was collected at an outpatient microbiology and virology center in Pavia, Italy.

cDNA was generated in one tube by template-switch reverse transcription with TRGC- and TRDC-specific primers, using SuperScript II. The TRGC primer was designed for binding to both the TRGC1 and TRGC2 constant genes. The KAPA Real-Time Library Amplification Kit was used to amplify TRG and TRD, and AMPure XP beads were used for purification between steps. Index PCR with the Nextera XT Index Kit was used to attach Illumina sequencing adapters. Sequencing of TRG and TRD amplicons was performed on an Illumina MiSeq with the V2 300 kit, and 150 bp paired-end reads were generated. The authors' analysis ran thus. Before any further analysis, FastQC version 0.11.8 was used to assess read quality. Reads were mapped to GenBank TRG or TRD reference genes, and MiXCR version 3.0.3 was used to assemble CDR3 sequences. Default MiXCR settings were used with one exception: TRDD gene segments were assembled from 3 consecutive nucleotides instead of 5. N additions, CDR3 length, J segment length and clonotype sharing between samples were calculated with VDJtools version 1.2.1. CDR3 sequences that were out of frame or contained stop codons were removed from the analysis. Infant repertoires were assessed for overlap with previously published fetal, cord blood and adult blood Vgamma9Vdelta2 repertoires. TCRdb called clones anew from the public reads via CATT; matching DNA rows were later pooled. What appears here as the V and J calls and clone size reflects TCRdb's work, not the paper's. The sample table holds more than 450 gamma-chain clones, of which under 20% were seen once. The ten largest clones add up to around 24% of the sample.

The CDR3 starts with the cysteine, ends with the phenylalanine, and has 16 residues. The kept DNA is CDR3 alone, 48 bases in frame from the first base. V and J are trimmed by 8 bases and 3 bases, and the gene matches miss 13 bases of the junction. The sequenced material came from gamma-delta T cells from blood. The TCR originated in a child under 10 years old born to a mother with Toxoplasma gondii infection during pregnancy, either congenitally infected or uninfected (not recorded which). Recombination linked TRGV10 to TRGJP2. TRGV10 is an ORF; its function is uncertain. The CDR3 protein: CAAWDRVYGSDWIKTF. In nucleotides, the sequence is TGTGCTGCGTGGGATAGGGTTTACGGTAGTGATTGGATCAAGACGTTT.